One and the same sample provided the 9 T cell receptor beta chains below, sequenced in a study of technical replicates of blood from a handful of donors. Assay: immunoSEQ multiplex PCR; the TCRdb copy retains only in-frame clones and omits some. The sample lists about 83,000 clones, 96% occurring once. Sequenced material: T cells isolated from PBMCs. These TCRs come from a human donor in good health.

The CDR3 here is CASSFDRGQYNEQFF. Here the CDR3 DNA reads TGTGCCAGCAGTTTTGACAGGGGGCAATACAATGAGCAGTTCTTC. The gene calls are TRBV27 and TRBJ2-1, with TRBD1 matching over 10 bases. The CDR3 runs to 15 residues. Trimming at V came to 3 bases and at J to 4 bases, leaving 3 bases not matched to a gene. Looked up from germline, CDR1 is MNHEY and CDR2 is SMNVEV (reference sequence).

The V and J genes are TRBV29-1 and TRBJ2-3; a weak D match, TRBD2 (6 bases). CDR3 length: 19 residues. CDR1 is SQVTM and CDR2 is ANQGSEA in the germline V gene. V was pared by 7 bases and J by 5 bases, with 34 bases between. For the CDR3, the DNA is TGCAGCGGCCCCCTACCGACCCAGTGGGGACGGGAGTTCGAAGATACGCAGTATTTT. Its protein product is CSGPLPTQWGREFEDTQYF.

The rearrangement joins TRBV7-2 to TRBJ1-1; 9 bases are a match to TRBD1. CDR1 is SGHTA, CDR2 FQGNSA, per germline. There are 16 residues in the CDR3. V shed 5 bases, J shed 7 bases, and the junction held 14 bases outside the gene matches. DNA for the CDR3: TGTGCCAGCAGCACGCGAGGGGACAGGGAATTTTATGAAGCTTTCTTT. Its translation: CASSTRGDREFYEAFF.

This clone has only one observation. The chain recombines TRBV25-1 with TRBJ1-1, with 8 nucleotides matching TRBD1. V gave up 3 bases and J gave up 3 bases; unmatched junction bases: 3. Per the germline V gene, CDR1 is MGHDK and CDR2 is SYGVNS. The CDR3 totals 14 residues. DNA of the CDR3: TGTGCCAGCAGTGAGACAGGGGAGTACACTGAAGCTTTCTTT. Amino acid sequence: CASSETGEYTEAFF.

J is TRBJ1-2 and V is TRBV7-6, with no clear D. The ends were cut back, 1 base at V and 4 bases at J, with 7 bases in the middle. Germline loops: CDR1 SGHVS, CDR2 FNYEAQ. The CDR3 covers 13 residues. The CDR3, as DNA: TGTGCCAGCAGCTTAGGGAGTATCTATGGCTACACCTTC. Its protein product is CASSLGSIYGYTF. The full variable domain, rest sourced from reference TRBV7-6 and TRBJ1-2, is GAGVSQSPRYKVTKRGQDVALRCDPISGHVSLYWYRQALGQGPEFLTYFNYEAQQDKSGLPNDRFSAERPEGSISTLTIQRTEQRDSAMYRCASSLGSIYGYTFGSGTRLTVV.

J is TRBJ2-7 and V is TRBV28, with 8 bases lining up with TRBD1. The ends lost 4 bases at V and 3 bases at J; junction bases unmatched: 5. The CDR3 is 14 amino acids. The V gene's germline CDR1 is MDHEN and CDR2 SYDVKM. CDR3 amino acids: CASSYRGSGYEQYF. CDR3 nucleotides: TGTGCCAGCAGTTACAGGGGGAGCGGCTACGAGCAGTACTTC.

The genes are TRBV4-1 and TRBJ1-1; tentatively, D is TRBD1 (6 bases). The germline gives CDR1 MGHRA, CDR2 YSYEKL. V lost 6 bases and J 3 bases, leaving 8 bases between the germline ends. The CDR3 covers 12 residues. The DNA of the CDR3 is TGCGCCAGCAGGCGACAGGACACTGAAGCTTTCTTT. This gives the protein CASRRQDTEAFF.

The chain is built from TRBV9 and TRBJ1-2; D perhaps matches TRBD1 (5 bases). V was clipped by 0 bases and J by 4 bases, with 16 bases between them. The CDR3 covers 16 residues. Per germline, CDR1 SGDLS and CDR2 YYNGEE. The CDR3 reads CASSVDPREEGYGYTF. CDR3 nucleotide sequence: TGTGCCAGCAGCGTAGACCCCAGGGAAGAAGGCTATGGCTACACCTTC. The whole variable domain, remainder taken from reference TRBV9 and TRBJ1-2, is DSGVTQTPKHLITATGQRVTLRCSPRSGDLSVYWYQQSLDQGLQFLIQYYNGEERAKGNILERFSAQQFPDLHSELNLSSLELGDSALYFCASSVDPREEGYGYTFGSGTRLTVV.

This chain uses TRBV4-1 with TRBJ2-4; 16 nucleotides line up with TRBD2. V gave up 0 bases and J gave up 1 base; unmatched junction bases: 3. Germline V gives CDR1 MGHRA, CDR2 YSYEKL. CDR3 length: 19 amino acids. CDR3 protein: CASSQEGTSGRGAKNIQYF. The CDR3, as DNA: TGCGCCAGCAGCCAAGAGGGGACTAGCGGGAGGGGGGCCAAAAACATTCAGTACTTC.